Ten or more counts support the clone carrying this T cell receptor beta chain. The entry originates in a study of spatial heterogeneity in lung cancer. Study overall: Alpha-chain detections were consistently fewer than beta-chain detections among the sequences. Raw-read counts averaged over ten per unique TCR and UMI combination.

Sample time point: blood at routine non-recurrence follow-up after resection. The V and J ends lost 6 bases and 3 bases respectively, with 15 bases between them. Germline values: CDR1 MNHEY, CDR2 SVGEGT. The CDR3 has 14 residues. TCRdb re-called the 5' RACE reads through MiXCR, storing one row per CDR3 protein. Of over 45,000 distinct CDR3 sequences in the sample, roughly 12% were seen once. The chain uses TRBV6-2 or TRBV6-3 and TRBJ2-7, with D tentatively TRBD1 or TRBD2 (5 bases each). Sequencing was performed on PBMCs, taken at follow-up. The source of this sequence is a male donor with early-stage non-small cell lung cancer. The CDR3 DNA sequence: TGTGCCAGCAGGGGGACGTCAGGAAGCTACGAGCAGTACTTC. It yields the protein CASRGTSGSYEQYF.